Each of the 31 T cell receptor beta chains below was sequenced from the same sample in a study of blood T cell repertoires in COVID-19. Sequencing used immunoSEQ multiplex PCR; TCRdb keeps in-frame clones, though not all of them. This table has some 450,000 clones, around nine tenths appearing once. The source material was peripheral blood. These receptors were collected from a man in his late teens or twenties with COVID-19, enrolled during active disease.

Here the CDR3 DNA reads TGTGCCAGTAGTATGGGGACTAGCGGAATAGCTATCCCCTACGAGCAGTACTTC. This encodes CASSMGTSGIAIPYEQYF. The chain recombines TRBV19 with TRBJ2-7, with TRBD2 matching 11 bases. CDR1 is LNHDA and CDR2 is SQIVND in the germline V gene (reference sequence). V trimming: 3 bases; J trimming: 2 bases; junction bases outside the gene matches: 12. The length of the CDR3 is 18 residues.

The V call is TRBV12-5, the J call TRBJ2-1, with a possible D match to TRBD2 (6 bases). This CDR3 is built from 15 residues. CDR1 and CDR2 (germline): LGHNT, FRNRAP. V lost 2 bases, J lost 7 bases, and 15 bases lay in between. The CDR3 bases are TGTGCTAGTGGTTTGATCGGTGGGAGGATAAATGAGCAGTTCTTC. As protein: CASGLIGGRINEQFF.

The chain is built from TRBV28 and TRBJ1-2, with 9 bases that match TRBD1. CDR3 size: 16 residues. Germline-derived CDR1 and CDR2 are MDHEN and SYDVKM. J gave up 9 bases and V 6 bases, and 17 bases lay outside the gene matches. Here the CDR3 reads CASSVMNRGPVLSYTF. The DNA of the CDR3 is TGTGCCAGCAGCGTAATGAACAGGGGGCCGGTGCTGAGCTACACCTTC.

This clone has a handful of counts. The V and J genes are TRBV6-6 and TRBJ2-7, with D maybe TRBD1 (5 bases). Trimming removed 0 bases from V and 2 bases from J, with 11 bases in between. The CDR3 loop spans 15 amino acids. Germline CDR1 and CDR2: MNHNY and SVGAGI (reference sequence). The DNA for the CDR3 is TGTGCCAGCAGTTACTCGGAGACAGCAGCCTACGAGCAGTACTTC. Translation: CASSYSETAAYEQYF.

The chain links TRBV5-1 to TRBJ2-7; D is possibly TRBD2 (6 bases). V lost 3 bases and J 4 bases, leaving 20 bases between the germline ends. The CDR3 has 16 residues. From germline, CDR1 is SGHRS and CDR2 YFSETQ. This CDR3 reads CASSSGLSTPGYEQYF. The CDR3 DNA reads TGCGCCAGCAGCTCGGGACTTTCAACCCCCGGGTACGAGCAGTACTTC. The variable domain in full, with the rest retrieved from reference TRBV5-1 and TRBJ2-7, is KAGVTQTPRYLIKTRGQQVTLSCSPISGHRSVSWYQQTPGQGLQFLFEYFSETQRNKGNFPGRFSGRQFSNSRSEMNVSTLELGDSALYLCASSSGLSTPGYEQYFGPGTRLTVT.

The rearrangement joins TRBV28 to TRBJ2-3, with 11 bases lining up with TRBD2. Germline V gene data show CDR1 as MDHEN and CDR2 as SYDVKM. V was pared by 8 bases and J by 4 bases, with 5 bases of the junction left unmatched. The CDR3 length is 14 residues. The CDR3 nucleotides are TGTGCCAGCCAACTAGCGGGAGTGGCAGATACGCAGTATTTT. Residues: CASQLAGVADTQYF.

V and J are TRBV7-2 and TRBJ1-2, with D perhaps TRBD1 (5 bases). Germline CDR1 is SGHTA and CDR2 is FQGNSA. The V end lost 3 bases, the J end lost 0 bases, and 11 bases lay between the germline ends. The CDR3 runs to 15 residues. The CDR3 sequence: CASSFDSVTNYGYTF. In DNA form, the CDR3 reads TGTGCCAGCAGCTTCGACAGCGTCACTAACTATGGCTACACCTTC.

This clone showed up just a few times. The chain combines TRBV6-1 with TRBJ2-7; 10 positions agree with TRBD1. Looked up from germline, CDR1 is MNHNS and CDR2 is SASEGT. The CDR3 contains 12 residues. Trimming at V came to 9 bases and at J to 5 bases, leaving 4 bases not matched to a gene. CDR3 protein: CASTGTGDEQYF. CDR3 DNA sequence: TGTGCCAGTACCGGGACAGGGGACGAGCAGTACTTC.

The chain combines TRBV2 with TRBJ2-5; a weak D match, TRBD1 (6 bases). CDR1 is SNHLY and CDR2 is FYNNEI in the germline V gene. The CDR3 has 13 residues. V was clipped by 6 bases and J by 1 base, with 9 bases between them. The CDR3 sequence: CASRMDSQETQYF. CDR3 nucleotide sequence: TGTGCCAGCAGAATGGACAGCCAAGAGACCCAGTACTTC.

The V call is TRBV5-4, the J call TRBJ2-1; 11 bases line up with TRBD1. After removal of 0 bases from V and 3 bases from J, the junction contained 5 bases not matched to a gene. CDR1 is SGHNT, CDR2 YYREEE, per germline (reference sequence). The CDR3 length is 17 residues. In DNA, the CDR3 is TGTGCCAGCAGCTTGGTTCCAGGGACAGGGGGCTACAATGAGCAGTTCTTC. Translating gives CASSLVPGTGGYNEQFF.

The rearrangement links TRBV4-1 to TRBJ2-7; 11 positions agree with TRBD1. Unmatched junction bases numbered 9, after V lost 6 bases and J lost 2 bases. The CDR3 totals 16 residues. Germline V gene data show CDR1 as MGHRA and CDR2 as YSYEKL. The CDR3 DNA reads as TGCGCCAGCAGGGAAGCTCCGGGACAGGGGGCCTACGAGCAGTACTTC. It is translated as CASREAPGQGAYEQYF.

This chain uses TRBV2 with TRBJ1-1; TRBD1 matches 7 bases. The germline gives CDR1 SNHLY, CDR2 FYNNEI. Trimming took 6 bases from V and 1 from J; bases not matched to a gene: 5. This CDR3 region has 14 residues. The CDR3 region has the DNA TGTGCCAGCAGCCAAGACAGGGCGAACACTGAAGCTTTCTTT. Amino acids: CASSQDRANTEAFF.

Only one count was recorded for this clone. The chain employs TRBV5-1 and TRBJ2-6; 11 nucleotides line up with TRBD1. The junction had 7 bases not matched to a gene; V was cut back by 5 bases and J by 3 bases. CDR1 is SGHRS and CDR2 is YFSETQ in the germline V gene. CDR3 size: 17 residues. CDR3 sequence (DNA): TGCGCCAGCAGTGATGGACAGGGGGCTTATGGGGCCAACGTCCTGACTTTC. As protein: CASSDGQGAYGANVLTF.

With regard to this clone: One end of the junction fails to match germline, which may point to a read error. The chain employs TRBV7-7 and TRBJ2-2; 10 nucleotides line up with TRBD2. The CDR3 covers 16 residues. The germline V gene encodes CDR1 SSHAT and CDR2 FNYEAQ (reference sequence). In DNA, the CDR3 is TGTGCTAGCAGCTTAGGTCTAGCGGGAGTCGCCGGGGAGCTGTTTTTT. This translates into CASSLGLAGVAGELFF.

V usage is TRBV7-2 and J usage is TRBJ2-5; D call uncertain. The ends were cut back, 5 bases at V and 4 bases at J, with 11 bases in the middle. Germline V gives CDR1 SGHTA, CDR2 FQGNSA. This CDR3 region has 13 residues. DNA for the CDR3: TGTGCCAGCAGCAAAACCGGTGGAGAGACCCAGTACTTC. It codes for CASSKTGGETQYF.

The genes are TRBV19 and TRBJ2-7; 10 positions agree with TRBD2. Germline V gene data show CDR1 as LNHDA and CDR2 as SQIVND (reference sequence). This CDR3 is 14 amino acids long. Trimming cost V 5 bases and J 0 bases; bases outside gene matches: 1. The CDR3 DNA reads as TGTGCCAGTAGTCCTAGCGGGGGCTCCTACGAGCAGTACTTC. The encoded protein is CASSPSGGSYEQYF.

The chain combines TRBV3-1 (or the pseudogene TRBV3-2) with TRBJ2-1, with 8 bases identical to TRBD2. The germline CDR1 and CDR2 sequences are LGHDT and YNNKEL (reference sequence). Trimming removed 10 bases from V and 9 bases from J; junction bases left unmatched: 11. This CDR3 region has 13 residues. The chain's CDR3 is CATRGGAEVEQFF. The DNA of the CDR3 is TGTGCCACCCGGGGGGGGGCGGAGGTTGAGCAGTTCTTC.

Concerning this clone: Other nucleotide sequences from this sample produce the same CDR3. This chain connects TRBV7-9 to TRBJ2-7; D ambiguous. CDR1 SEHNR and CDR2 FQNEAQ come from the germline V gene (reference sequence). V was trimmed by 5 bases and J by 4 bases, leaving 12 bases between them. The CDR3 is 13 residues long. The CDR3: CASSPSGTYEQYF. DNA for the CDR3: TGTGCCAGCAGCCCGTCAGGCACGTACGAGCAGTACTTC.

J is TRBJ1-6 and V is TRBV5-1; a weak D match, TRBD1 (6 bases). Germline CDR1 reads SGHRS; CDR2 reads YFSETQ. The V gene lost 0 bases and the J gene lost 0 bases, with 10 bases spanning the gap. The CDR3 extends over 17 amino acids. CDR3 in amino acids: CASSLDLGGSYNSPLHF. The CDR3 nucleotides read TGCGCCAGCAGCTTGGACTTAGGGGGCTCCTATAATTCACCCCTCCACTTT.

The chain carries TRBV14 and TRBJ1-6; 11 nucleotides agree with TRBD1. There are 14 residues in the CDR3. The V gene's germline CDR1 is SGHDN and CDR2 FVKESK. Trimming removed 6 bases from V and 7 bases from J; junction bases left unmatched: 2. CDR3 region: CASSRDRGNSPLHF. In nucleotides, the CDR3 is TGTGCCAGCAGTCGGGACAGGGGGAATTCACCCCTCCACTTT.

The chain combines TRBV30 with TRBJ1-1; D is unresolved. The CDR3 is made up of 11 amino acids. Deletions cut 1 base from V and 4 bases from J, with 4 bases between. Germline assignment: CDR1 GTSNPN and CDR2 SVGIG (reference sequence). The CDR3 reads CAWSAFTEAFF. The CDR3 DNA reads TGTGCCTGGAGTGCTTTCACTGAAGCTTTCTTT.

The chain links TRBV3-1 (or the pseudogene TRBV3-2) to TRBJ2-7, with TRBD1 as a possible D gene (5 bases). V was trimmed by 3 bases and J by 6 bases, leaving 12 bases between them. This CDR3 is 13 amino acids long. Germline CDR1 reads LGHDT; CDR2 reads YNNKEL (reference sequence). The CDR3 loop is CASSQAGWGEQYF. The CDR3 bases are TGTGCCAGCAGCCAGGCAGGGTGGGGCGAGCAGTACTTC.

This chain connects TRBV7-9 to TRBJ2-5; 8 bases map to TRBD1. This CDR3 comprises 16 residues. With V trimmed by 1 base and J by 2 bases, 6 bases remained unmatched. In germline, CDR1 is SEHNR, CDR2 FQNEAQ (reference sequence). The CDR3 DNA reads TGTGCCAGCAGCTTAGGGGCAACAGGGGGGCAAGAGACCCAGTACTTC. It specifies CASSLGATGGQETQYF.

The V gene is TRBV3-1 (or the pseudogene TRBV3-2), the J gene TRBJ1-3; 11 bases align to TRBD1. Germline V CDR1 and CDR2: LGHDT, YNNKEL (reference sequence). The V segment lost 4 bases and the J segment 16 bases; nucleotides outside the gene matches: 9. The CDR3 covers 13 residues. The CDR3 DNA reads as TGTGCCAGCAGCCTCGGACAGGGGGCAAGTTTGTATTTT. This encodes CASSLGQGASLYF.

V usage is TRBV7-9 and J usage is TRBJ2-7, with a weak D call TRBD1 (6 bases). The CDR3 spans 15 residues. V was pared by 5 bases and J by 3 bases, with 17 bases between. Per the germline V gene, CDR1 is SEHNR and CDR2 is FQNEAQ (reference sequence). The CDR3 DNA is TGTGCCAGCAGCCACGCCGACAGGTCCCACTACGAGCAGTACTTC. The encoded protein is CASSHADRSHYEQYF.

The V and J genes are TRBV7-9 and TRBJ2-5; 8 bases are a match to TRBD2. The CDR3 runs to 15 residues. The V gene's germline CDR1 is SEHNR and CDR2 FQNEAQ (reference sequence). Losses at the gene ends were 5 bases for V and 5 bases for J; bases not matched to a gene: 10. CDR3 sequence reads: CASSTRGSGVETQYF. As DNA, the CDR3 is TGTGCCAGCAGCACCCGGGGTAGCGGGGTTGAGACCCAGTACTTC.

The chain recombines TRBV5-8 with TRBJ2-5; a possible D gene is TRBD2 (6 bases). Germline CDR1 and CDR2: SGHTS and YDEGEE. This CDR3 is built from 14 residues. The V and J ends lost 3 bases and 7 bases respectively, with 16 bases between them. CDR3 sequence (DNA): TGTGCCAGCAGCTCCCTCGGTTGGCGGGGGACCCAGTACTTC. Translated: CASSSLGWRGTQYF.

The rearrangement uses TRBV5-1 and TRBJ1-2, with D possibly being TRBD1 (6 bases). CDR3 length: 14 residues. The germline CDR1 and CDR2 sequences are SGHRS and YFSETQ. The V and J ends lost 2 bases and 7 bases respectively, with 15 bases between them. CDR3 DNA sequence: TGCGCCAGCAGCTTACAGGGCCTCAACGCTGGCTACACCTTC. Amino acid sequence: CASSLQGLNAGYTF.

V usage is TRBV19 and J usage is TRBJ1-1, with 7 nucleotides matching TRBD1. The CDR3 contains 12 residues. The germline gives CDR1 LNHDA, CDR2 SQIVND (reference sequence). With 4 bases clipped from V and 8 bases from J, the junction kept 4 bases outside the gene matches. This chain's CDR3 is CASSTLDREAFF. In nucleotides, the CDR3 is TGTGCCAGTAGTACCCTGGACAGGGAAGCTTTCTTT.

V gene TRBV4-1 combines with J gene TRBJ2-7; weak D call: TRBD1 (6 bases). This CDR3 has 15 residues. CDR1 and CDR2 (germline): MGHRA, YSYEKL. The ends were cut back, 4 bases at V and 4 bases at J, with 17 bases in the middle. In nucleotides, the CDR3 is TGCGCCAGCAGCCGCCCCGGGACATCCGTTTACGAGCAGTACTTC. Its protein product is CASSRPGTSVYEQYF.

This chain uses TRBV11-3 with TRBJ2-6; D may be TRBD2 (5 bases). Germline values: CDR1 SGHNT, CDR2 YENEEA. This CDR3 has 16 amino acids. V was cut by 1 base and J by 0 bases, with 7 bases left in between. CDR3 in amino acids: CASSLGGSSGANVLTF. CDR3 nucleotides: TGTGCCAGCAGCTTAGGAGGGAGCTCTGGGGCCAACGTCCTGACTTTC.